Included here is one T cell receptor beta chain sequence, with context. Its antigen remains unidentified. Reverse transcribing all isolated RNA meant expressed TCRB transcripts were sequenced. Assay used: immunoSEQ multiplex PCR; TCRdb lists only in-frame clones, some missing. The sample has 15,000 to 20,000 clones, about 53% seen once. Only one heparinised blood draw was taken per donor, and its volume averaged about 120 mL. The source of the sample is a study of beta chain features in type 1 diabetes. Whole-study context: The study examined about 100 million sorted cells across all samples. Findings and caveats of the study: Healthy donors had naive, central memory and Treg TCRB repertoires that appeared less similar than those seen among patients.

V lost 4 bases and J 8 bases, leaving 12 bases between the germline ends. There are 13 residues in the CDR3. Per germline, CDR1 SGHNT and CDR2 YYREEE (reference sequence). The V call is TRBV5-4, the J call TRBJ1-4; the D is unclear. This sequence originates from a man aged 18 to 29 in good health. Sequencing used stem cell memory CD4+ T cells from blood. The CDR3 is CASSVSGLEKLFF. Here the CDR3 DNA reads TGTGCCAGCAGCGTGTCAGGCCTCGAAAAACTGTTTTTT.